This entry describes one T cell receptor (beta chain). The table came from immunoSEQ multiplex PCR; TCRdb's copy has only in-frame clones and leaves some out. The sample shows about 52,000 clones, roughly 94% of them seen only once. Per germline, CDR1 MNHNY and CDR2 SVGAGI (reference sequence). This CDR3 comprises 13 residues. With 8 bases removed from V and 1 base from J, the gap between germline ends came to 11 bases. These data originate in a study of T cells after posttransplantation cyclophosphamide. The sequence derives from a woman aged 25 to 45 in good health and a related stem cell transplant donor. The sample comprised PBMCs. The chain uses TRBV6-6 and TRBJ1-2; D is uncertain. CDR3 DNA sequence: TGTGCCAGCTTCGCGGAACTTAACTATGGCTACACCTTC. This codes for CASFAELNYGYTF.